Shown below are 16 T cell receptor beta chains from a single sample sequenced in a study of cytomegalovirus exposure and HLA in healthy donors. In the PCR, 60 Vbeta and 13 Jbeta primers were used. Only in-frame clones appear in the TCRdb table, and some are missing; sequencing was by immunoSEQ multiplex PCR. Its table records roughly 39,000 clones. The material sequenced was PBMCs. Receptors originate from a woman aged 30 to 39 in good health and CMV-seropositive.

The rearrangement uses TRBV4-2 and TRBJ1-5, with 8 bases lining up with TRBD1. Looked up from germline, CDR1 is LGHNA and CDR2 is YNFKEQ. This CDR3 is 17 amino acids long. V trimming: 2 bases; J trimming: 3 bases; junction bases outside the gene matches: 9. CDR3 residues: CASSQHPDREFNQPQHF. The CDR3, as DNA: TGTGCCAGCAGCCAACACCCGGACAGGGAGTTCAATCAGCCCCAGCATTTT.

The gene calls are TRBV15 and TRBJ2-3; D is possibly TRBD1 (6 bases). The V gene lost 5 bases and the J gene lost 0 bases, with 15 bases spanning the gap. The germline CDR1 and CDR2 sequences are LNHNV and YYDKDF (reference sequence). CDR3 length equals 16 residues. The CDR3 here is CATSGGVRPSTDTQYF. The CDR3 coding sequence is TGTGCCACCAGCGGGGGCGTCCGGCCTAGCACAGATACGCAGTATTTT.

The CDR3 here is CASSHPQGGKYGYTF. In DNA, the CDR3 is TGTGCCAGCAGCCACCCCCAAGGGGGCAAGTATGGCTACACCTTC. The rearrangement links TRBV7-2 to TRBJ1-2, with 7 bases aligning to TRBD1. CDR3 length: 15 residues. Germline CDR1 reads SGHTA; CDR2 reads FQGNSA. V shed 5 bases, J shed 5 bases, and the junction held 11 bases outside the gene matches.

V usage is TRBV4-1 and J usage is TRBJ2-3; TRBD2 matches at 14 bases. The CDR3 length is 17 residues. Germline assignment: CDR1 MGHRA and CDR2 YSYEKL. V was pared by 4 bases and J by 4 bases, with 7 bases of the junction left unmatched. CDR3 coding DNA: TGCGCCAGCAGCCTCCCGAGGGGACTAGCGGGGGCAGATACGCAGTATTTT. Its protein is CASSLPRGLAGADTQYF.

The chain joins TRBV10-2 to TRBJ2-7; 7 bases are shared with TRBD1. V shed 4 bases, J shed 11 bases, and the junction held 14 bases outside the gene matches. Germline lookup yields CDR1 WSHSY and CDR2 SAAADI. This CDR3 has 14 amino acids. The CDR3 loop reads CASSGTGTDVIEYF. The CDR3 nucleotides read TGCGCCAGCAGTGGTACCGGGACAGACGTGATAGAGTACTTC.

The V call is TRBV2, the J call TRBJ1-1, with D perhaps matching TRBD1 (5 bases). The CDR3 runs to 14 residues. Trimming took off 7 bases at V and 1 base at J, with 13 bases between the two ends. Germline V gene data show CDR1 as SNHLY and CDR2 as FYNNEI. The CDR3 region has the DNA TGTGCCAGCAATTTCGGGGGTTCGAACACTGAAGCTTTCTTT. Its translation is CASNFGGSNTEAFF.

As DNA, the CDR3 is TGTGCCAGCAGTTACGGTGGCGGCTACACCTTC. This encodes CASSYGGGYTF. This chain connects TRBV6-5 to TRBJ1-2; D unclear. Trimming pared 2 bases from V and 8 bases from J, leaving 6 bases between. Germline V lookup: CDR1 MNHEY, CDR2 SVGAGI. The CDR3 has 11 residues.

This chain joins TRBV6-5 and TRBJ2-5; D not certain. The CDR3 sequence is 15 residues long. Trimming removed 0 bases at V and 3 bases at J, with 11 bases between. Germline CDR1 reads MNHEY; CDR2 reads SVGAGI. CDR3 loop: CASSYSGGSEETQYF. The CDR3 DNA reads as TGTGCCAGCAGTTACTCCGGCGGCAGTGAAGAGACCCAGTACTTC.

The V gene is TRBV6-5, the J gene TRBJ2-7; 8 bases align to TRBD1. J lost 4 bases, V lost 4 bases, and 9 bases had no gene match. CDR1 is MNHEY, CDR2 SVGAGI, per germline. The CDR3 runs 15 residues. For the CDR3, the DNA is TGTGCCAGCAGTTCTCAGGGGGCGCGGTTGTACGAGCAGTACTTC. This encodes CASSSQGARLYEQYF.

CDR3 DNA sequence: TGTGCCAGCAGCTGGGGACTAGCGCCCTCCTACGAGCAGTACTTC. Its translation is CASSWGLAPSYEQYF. The rearrangement joins TRBV7-2 to TRBJ2-7, with TRBD2 matching 10 bases. This CDR3 spans 15 amino acids. Per the germline V gene, CDR1 is SGHTA and CDR2 is FQGNSA. Trimming took 4 bases from V and 0 from J; bases not matched to a gene: 3. Based on the CDR3 plus reference TRBV7-2 and TRBJ2-7, the full variable domain is GAGVSQSPSNKVTEKGKDVELRCDPISGHTALYWYRQSLGQGLEFLIYFQGNSAPDKSGLPSDRFSAERTGGSVSTLTIQRTQQEDSAVYLCASSWGLAPSYEQYFGPGTRLTVT.

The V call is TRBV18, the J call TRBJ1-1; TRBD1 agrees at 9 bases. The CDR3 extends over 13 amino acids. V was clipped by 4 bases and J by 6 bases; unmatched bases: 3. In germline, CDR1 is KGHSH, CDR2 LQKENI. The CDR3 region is CASSLTGGPEAFF. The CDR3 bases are TGTGCCAGCTCACTTACAGGGGGCCCTGAAGCTTTCTTT.

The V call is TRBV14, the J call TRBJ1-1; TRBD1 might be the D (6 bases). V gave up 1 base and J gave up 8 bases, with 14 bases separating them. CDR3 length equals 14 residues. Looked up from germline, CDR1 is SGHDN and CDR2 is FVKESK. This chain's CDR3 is CASSQVGRGPEAFF. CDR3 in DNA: TGTGCCAGCAGCCAAGTGGGCAGGGGCCCAGAAGCTTTCTTT. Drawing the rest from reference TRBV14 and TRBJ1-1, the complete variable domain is EAGVTQFPSHSVIEKGQTVTLRCDPISGHDNLYWYRRVMGKEIKFLLHFVKESKQDESGMPNNRFLAERTGGTYSTLKVQPAELEDSGVYFCASSQVGRGPEAFFGQGTRLTVV.

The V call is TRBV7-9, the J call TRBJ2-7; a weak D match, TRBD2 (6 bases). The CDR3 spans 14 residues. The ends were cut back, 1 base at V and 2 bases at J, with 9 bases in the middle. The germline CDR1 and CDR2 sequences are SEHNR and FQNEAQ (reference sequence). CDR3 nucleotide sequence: TGTGCCAGCAGCTTAGGGGGGGTGGCCTACGAGCAGTACTTC. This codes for CASSLGGVAYEQYF. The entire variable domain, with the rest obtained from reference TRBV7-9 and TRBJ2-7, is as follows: DTGVSQNPRHKITKRGQNVTFRCDPISEHNRLYWYRQTLGQGPEFLTYFQNEAQLEKSRLLSDRFSAERPKGSFSTLEIQRTEQGDSAMYLCASSLGGVAYEQYFGPGTRLTVT.

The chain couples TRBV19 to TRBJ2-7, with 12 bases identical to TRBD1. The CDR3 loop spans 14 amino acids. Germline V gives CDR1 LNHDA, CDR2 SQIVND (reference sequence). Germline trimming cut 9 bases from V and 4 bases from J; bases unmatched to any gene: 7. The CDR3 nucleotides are TGTGCCAGCAGGGGACAGGGGGCGGAATACGAGCAGTACTTC. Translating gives CASRGQGAEYEQYF.

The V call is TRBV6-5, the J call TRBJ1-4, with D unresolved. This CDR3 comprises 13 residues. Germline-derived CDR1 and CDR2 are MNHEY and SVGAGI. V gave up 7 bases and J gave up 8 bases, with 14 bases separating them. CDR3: CASMKGRREKLFF. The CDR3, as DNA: TGTGCCAGCATGAAAGGTCGGAGGGAAAAACTGTTTTTT.

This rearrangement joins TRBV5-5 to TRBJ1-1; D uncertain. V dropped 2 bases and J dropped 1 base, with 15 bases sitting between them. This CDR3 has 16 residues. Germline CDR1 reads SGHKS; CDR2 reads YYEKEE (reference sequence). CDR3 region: CASSFQAGAKNTEAFF. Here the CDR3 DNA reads TGTGCCAGCAGCTTTCAGGCAGGTGCAAAGAACACTGAAGCTTTCTTT. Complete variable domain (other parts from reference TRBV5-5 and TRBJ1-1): DAGVTQSPTHLIKTRGQQVTLRCSPISGHKSVSWYQQVLGQGPQFIFQYYEKEERGRGNFPDRFSARQFPNYSSELNVNALLLGDSALYLCASSFQAGAKNTEAFFGQGTRLTVV.